This T cell receptor (beta chain) appears in the sequencing data of a study of memory CD4+ T cells and cytomegalovirus serostatus (dated by TCRdb to the late 2010s). For the wider study: The roughly 35 healthy Belgian adults in the cohort included 9 who were CMV seropositive and approximately 25 who were CMV seronegative. CD4+ memory TCRbeta repertoires of a Belgian cohort with known cytomegalovirus serostatus were sequenced in order to replicate a published TCR-based CMV serostatus classifier.

Looking up the germline V gene yields CDR1 SGHRS and CDR2 YFSETQ. At the junction V is shortened by 0 bases and J by 8 bases; bases outside the gene matches: 10. From the cysteine through the phenylalanine, the CDR3 covers 16 amino acids. Of the read, only the CDR3 DNA is kept; its 48 bases are in frame from base 1. Overall study outcomes, separate from this receptor: For predicting CMV serostatus, the median bootstrapped AUC was roughly 0.95 using the original framework and about 0.89 using a US-trained random forest. Only CD4+CD45RO+ memory cells were sequenced, unlike the original study, which covered naive and memory CD4+ and CD8+ populations. A median bootstrapped AUC of around 0.95 with a 95% CI of 0.76-1.00 was achieved on the Belgian cohort by the original-framework classifier. Among the 150 or so previously reported CMV-associated TCRbeta sequences, 65 to 85 showed up in the CD4+ memory repertoires, with each one found in between one and five individuals. Results were interpreted as suggesting that the CMV-associated TCR signature is largely present in the CD4+ memory repertoire.

Genomic DNA was extracted from sorted cells with the Quick-DNA Microprep Kit. Amplification of TCRbeta DNA was done with the immunoSEQ hsTCRbeta kit, following the protocol from the manufacturer. An Illumina MiSeq instrument was used to sequence the TCRbeta libraries. In the paper's pipeline: Following removal of out-of-frame sequences, approximately 2.1 million distinct TCRbeta sequences were retained, with an average of roughly 71,000 per individual. Each individual was scored by the count of over 150 previously reported CMV-associated TCRbeta sequences and the total productive distinct TCRbeta count. A beta-binomial model was reimplemented in Python, and scikit-learn random forests with default parameters were trained on US cohort data. On the Belgian cohort, classifier performance was reported as the median AUC, along with percentile confidence intervals, across 10,000 bootstrap iterations. This immuneACCESS table, as held by TCRdb, lists in-frame sequences with V and J called but not all clones. Of the missing ones, under half trace to an unresolved V gene in checked studies; the others have no known cause. V, J and clone size reflect that table, while D and trimming were determined from the DNA. The sample table shows over 40,000 clones, and about 85% are seen once. The ten largest clones capture about 0.79% of the sample.

Remarks on this clone: Its target antigen remains unknown. Base-call qualities are not available, and no considerably larger clone is one nucleotide away.

Single viable CD3+CD4+CD8-CD45RO+ cells were sorted as memory CD4+ T cells on a FACSAria II. CMV serostatus was determined using a Roche Elecsys assay that detects serum IgG against CMV pp150, pp28, p38 and p52. Once the samples were thawed, total CD4+ T cells were enriched through positive selection using CD4 magnetic microbeads. Samples originated from another study that specifically interrogated the CD4+ T cell memory repertoire. Peripheral blood mononuclear cells were isolated and cryopreserved following standard operating procedures; serum was stored at -80 °C. Staining used CD3-PerCP (BW264/56), CD4-APC (RPA-T4), CD45RO-PE (UCHT1) and CD8-Pacific Orange (3B5) antibodies, with Sytox blue excluding non-viable cells.

What was sequenced was memory CD4+ T cells from blood. The V and J segments used are TRBV5-1 and TRBJ2-1; 8 bases in the middle match TRBD1. The TCR comes from an adult in good health and CMV-seronegative. The DNA sequence is given as TGCGCCAGCAGCTTGGCCCCAGGACAGGGAGGCGATGAGCAGTTCTTC. The translation is CASSLAPGQGGDEQFF.